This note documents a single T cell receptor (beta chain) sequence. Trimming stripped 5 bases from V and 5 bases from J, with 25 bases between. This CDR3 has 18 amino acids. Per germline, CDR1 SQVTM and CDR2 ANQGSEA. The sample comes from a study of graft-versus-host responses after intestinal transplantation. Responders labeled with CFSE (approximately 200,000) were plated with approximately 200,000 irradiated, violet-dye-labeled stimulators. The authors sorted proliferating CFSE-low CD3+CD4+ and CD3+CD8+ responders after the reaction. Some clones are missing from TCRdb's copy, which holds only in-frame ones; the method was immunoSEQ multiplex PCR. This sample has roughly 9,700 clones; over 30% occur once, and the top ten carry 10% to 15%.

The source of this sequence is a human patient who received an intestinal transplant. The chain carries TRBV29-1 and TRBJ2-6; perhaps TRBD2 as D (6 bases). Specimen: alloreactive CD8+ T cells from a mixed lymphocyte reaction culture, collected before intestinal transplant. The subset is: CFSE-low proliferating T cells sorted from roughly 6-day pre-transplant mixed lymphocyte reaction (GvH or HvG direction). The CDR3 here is CSVWMLLAIQSRANVLTF. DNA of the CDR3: TGCAGCGTTTGGATGTTACTAGCCATACAAAGTCGGGCCAACGTCCTGACTTTC.